This T cell receptor beta chain was obtained from a study of blood T cell repertoires in COVID-19. Study-wide background: The cDNA or gDNA used as material had been derived from T cells, B-cell-depleted T cells, or PBMCs.

The method was immunoSEQ multiplex PCR; TCRdb's version includes in-frame clones alone and lacks a portion of them. This sample has 95,000 to 150,000 clones, with 70% to 90% found just once. Material for sequencing was peripheral blood. The clonotype comes from a woman between 50 and 59 years old with acute or convalescent COVID-19.

CDR3 DNA sequence: TGTGCCAGCAGCGTAGCAGCGGGCGGCTACACCTTC. Translated: CASSVAAGGYTF. The rearrangement links TRBV9 to TRBJ1-2; D is unclear. CDR1 and CDR2 from the germline V gene are SGDLS and YYNGEE. CDR3 size: 12 residues. Trimming pared 0 bases from V and 8 bases from J, leaving 8 bases between.